These 5 T cell receptor beta chains share one sample of origin, sequenced in a study of beta chain features in type 1 diabetes. All of the isolated RNA was reverse transcribed, so expressed TCRB transcripts were sequenced. Sequencing was performed with immunoSEQ multiplex PCR; in TCRdb, only in-frame clones are kept and a portion is missing. The sample consists of almost 250,000 clones, roughly 15% of them appearing once. Specimen: naive CD4+ T cells from blood. All receptors derive from a woman in her thirties or forties in good health.

The rearrangement links TRBV5-1 to TRBJ1-6; 7 bases agree with TRBD1. This CDR3 is built from 16 residues. The V gene's germline CDR1 is SGHRS and CDR2 YFSETQ. After removal of 2 bases from V and 5 bases from J, the junction contained 7 bases not matched to a gene. CDR3 amino acids: CASSLGDRPNNSPLHF. The CDR3 DNA sequence: TGCGCCAGCAGCTTAGGGGACAGACCAAATAATTCACCCCTCCACTTT.

This chain joins TRBV11-3 and TRBJ2-2, with TRBD2 matching 10 bases. CDR1 SGHNT and CDR2 YENEEA come from the germline V gene. The CDR3 loop spans 17 amino acids. The junction had 6 bases not matched to a gene; V was cut back by 5 bases and J by 0 bases. This CDR3 is CASSMGLASANTGELFF. The CDR3 coding sequence is TGTGCCAGCAGCATGGGACTAGCGTCCGCGAACACCGGGGAGCTGTTTTTT.

In this sample, this clone turned up a few times. This chain uses TRBV18 with TRBJ2-5; 7 positions match TRBD2. The ends lost 5 bases at V and 1 base at J; junction bases unmatched: 10. Germline assignment: CDR1 KGHSH and CDR2 LQKENI. The CDR3 runs to 16 residues. The CDR3 DNA follows: TGTGCCAGCTCATTGCTCCCCCGGACTAGCCAAGAGACCCAGTACTTC. Its translation is CASSLLPRTSQETQYF.

This clone showed up just a few times. V is TRBV15 and J is TRBJ2-5, with a weak D call TRBD2 (6 bases). Deletions cut 0 bases from V and 6 bases from J, with 14 bases between. The CDR3 runs to 15 residues. Germline-derived CDR1 and CDR2 are LNHNV and YYDKDF (reference sequence). The DNA for the CDR3 is TGTGCCACCAGCAGAGATTTCGGGGGTCGGAAGACCCAGTACTTC. This encodes CATSRDFGGRKTQYF. The whole variable domain, filled in from reference TRBV15 and TRBJ2-5, reads DAMVIQNPRYQVTQFGKPVTLSCSQTLNHNVMYWYQQKSSQAPKLLFHYYDKDFNNEADTPDNFQSRRPNTSFCFLDIRSPGLGDTAMYLCATSRDFGGRKTQYFGPGTRLLVL.

The chain joins TRBV7-2 to TRBJ2-1; a possible D gene is TRBD1 (6 bases). The CDR3 is made up of 13 amino acids. V was clipped by 3 bases and J by 4 bases, with 7 bases between them. Germline V gene lookup returns CDR1 SGHTA and CDR2 FQGNSA. In DNA, the CDR3 is TGTGCCAGCAGCTTCACAGGGTACAATGAGCAGTTCTTC. Encoded protein: CASSFTGYNEQFF.